These T cell receptor beta chains were read from a single sample in a study of blood T cell repertoires in COVID-19. The repertoire was sequenced with immunoSEQ multiplex PCR; TCRdb's copy has only in-frame clones and lacks some. The table includes around 300,000 clones, 88% detected once. The sample consisted of PBMCs or T cells enriched from blood (not recorded which). These receptors came from a woman aged 55-75 years in a cohort exposed to, infected with or recovered from COVID-19 (not recorded which). CDR3s leave out the opening cysteine and the closing phenylalanine or tryptophan. The order of the fields is J gene, V gene, CDR3 protein.

j_gene: TRBJ2-7; v_gene: TRBV30; CDR3aa: AWNKGTYEQY
j_gene: TRBJ2-2; v_gene: TRBV19; CDR3aa: ASTGTGSNTGELF
j_gene: TRBJ1-4; v_gene: TRBV7-9; CDR3aa: ASSWGGTGPLQANEKLF
j_gene: TRBJ2-1; v_gene: TRBV7-2; CDR3aa: ASSSRWTGRYNEQF
j_gene: TRBJ1-1; v_gene: TRBV5-4; CDR3aa: ASSLQGRGNTEAF
j_gene: TRBJ1-4; v_gene: TRBV7-2; CDR3aa: ASSPQGLGKLF
j_gene: TRBJ2-5; v_gene: TRBV5-4; CDR3aa: ASSLAGRETQY
j_gene: TRBJ2-1; v_gene: TRBV28; CDR3aa: ASSLRFLAGVFNEQF
j_gene: TRBJ1-2; v_gene: TRBV14; CDR3aa: ASSGQVYGGYT
j_gene: TRBJ1-5; v_gene: TRBV6-5; CDR3aa: ASSRTTDQPQH
j_gene: TRBJ2-1; v_gene: TRBV6-1; CDR3aa: ASSVAGEGGYNEQF
j_gene: TRBJ2-7; v_gene: TRBV28; CDR3aa: ASSSTRYPPYEQY
j_gene: TRBJ1-1; v_gene: TRBV5-1; CDR3aa: ASSIDSLNTEAF
j_gene: TRBJ2-5; v_gene: TRBV7-9; CDR3aa: ASSKRQGETQY
j_gene: TRBJ2-5; v_gene: TRBV29-1; CDR3aa: SVEPLGPSPAQY
j_gene: TRBJ2-5; v_gene: TRBV18; CDR3aa: ASSSGQEETQY
j_gene: TRBJ2-1; v_gene: TRBV12-2; CDR3aa: ASRFHKARGLDNEQF
j_gene: TRBJ1-3; v_gene: TRBV21-1; CDR3aa: ASSKRRNTIY
j_gene: TRBJ1-1; v_gene: TRBV12-3/TRBV12-4; CDR3aa: ASSLGAGTEAF
j_gene: TRBJ1-4; v_gene: TRBV7-2; CDR3aa: ASSLEGTLFATNEKLF
j_gene: TRBJ2-1; v_gene: TRBV5-1; CDR3aa: ASSSGGSSYNEQF
j_gene: TRBJ1-6; v_gene: TRBV5-6; CDR3aa: ASSLRGGTTSPLH
j_gene: TRBJ1-5; v_gene: TRBV7-2; CDR3aa: ASSLGDRLLAGQPQH
j_gene: TRBJ2-1; v_gene: TRBV6-5; CDR3aa: ASSFSGRDNEQF
j_gene: TRBJ2-2; v_gene: TRBV28; CDR3aa: ASGTSGRGNTGELF
j_gene: TRBJ1-4; v_gene: TRBV27; CDR3aa: ARGHNLEKLF
j_gene: TRBJ1-1; v_gene: TRBV24-1; CDR3aa: ATSGGVGTEAF
j_gene: TRBJ2-7; v_gene: TRBV6-5; CDR3aa: ASSPDRGDEQY